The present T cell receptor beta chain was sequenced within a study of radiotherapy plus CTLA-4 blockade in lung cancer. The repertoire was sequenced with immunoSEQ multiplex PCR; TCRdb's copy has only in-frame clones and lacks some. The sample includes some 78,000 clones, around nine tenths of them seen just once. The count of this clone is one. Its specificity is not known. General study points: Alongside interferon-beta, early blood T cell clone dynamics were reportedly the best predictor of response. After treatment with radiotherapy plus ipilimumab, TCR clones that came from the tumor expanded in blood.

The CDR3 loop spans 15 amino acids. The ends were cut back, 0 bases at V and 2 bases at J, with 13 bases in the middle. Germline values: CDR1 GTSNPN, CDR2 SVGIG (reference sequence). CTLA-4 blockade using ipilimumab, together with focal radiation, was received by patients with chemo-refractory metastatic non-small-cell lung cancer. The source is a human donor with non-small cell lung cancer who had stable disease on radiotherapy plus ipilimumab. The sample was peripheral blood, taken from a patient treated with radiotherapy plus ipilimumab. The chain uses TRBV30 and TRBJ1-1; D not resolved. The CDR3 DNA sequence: TGTGCCTGGAGTGTAAACGCAGGCTTTAACACTGAAGCTTTCTTT. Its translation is CAWSVNAGFNTEAFF.